This T cell receptor beta chain stems from a study of siplizumab effects on memory and regulatory T cells (dated by TCRdb to between 2018 and 2020). Regarding the complete study: The study looked at the effect of siplizumab, an anti-CD2 antibody, on alloreactive T-cell subsets in allogeneic mixed lymphocyte reactions made from human PBMCs.

To prepare the library, the immunoSEQ multiplex PCR assay was applied. Around 10^5 TCR templates per sample were assayed by the deep sequencing platform. Genomic DNA extracted from sorted T cells was used for TCRbeta CDR3 sequencing. Per the original workflow: Clonal analysis of TCRbeta CDR3 data was done in the R programming language. Unstimulated samples were compared with post-reaction CFSE-low samples to define alloreactive CD4+ and CD8+ clones. Regulatory or non-regulatory origin of alloreactive CD4+ clones was assigned by matching sequences to the sorted unstimulated Treg and non-Treg repertoires. Imported from immuneACCESS, the table was reduced by TCRdb to in-frame sequences with V and J called. These copies leave out some clones; in studies compared against another copy, an unresolved V gene accounts for under half, and the cause of the remainder is not known. V and J calls plus clone size are reproduced from that table; the DNA served to infer D and trimming. Present in this sample are 95,000 to 110,000 clones, 93% of which were seen just once. Roughly 0.62% of the sample lies in the top ten.

Sorted unstimulated T cells and proliferating T cells recovered from mixed lymphocyte reactions underwent TCRbeta CDR3 sequencing. Fresh whole blood from 9 to 10 HLA-typed healthy donors served as the source for isolating PBMCs. To map where alloreactive clones came from, unstimulated CD4+ regulatory T cells were FACS-sorted. With regard to this clone: The antigen this receptor binds is unknown. Per-base qualities were not stored, and no clone one base away is much larger.

Overall study results and their limits: In reactions with siplizumab, an average of roughly 69% of mappable alloreactive CD4+ clones were Treg-derived, compared with roughly 30% in control reactions. The cumulative frequency of alloreactive sequences traceable to unstimulated CD4+ memory T cells was significantly reduced by siplizumab. About 75-96% of proliferating CD4+ or CD8+ clones could not be given a naive or memory phenotype. Sequences below about 10^-5 frequency were poorly captured, so only a minor fraction of alloreactive clones could be mapped to unstimulated subsets. Unstimulated naive T cells appeared to be more diverse than memory T cells, and naive cells seemed to make a substantial contribution to the alloresponse. Whether proliferating Tregs from siplizumab cultures were suppressive was not functionally confirmed.

The sequenced sample was Tregs sorted from blood. The sequence came from a human donor in good health.

Here is the DNA: TGTGCCAGCAGCTTCGGTGGGACGAACACCGGGGAGCTGTTTTTT. The encoded protein is CASSFGGTNTGELFF. The chain employs TRBV11-3 and TRBJ2-2, with the D gene too uncertain to name. V is shortened by 3 bases, J by 0 bases, and the region joining them spans 8 bases. The germline V gene supplies CDR1 SGHNT and CDR2 YENEEA. There are 15 amino acids in the CDR3, from cysteine to phenylalanine inclusive. Kept here is only the CDR3 DNA, which spans 45 bases and is read in frame from base 1. Reference TRBV11-3 and TRBJ2-2 genes cover what lies past the CDR3, so the full variable domain is EAGVVQSPRYKIIEKKQPVAFWCNPISGHNTLYWYLQNLGQGPELLIRYENEEAVDDSQLPKDRFSAERLKGVDSTLKIQPAELGDSAVYLCASSFGGTNTGELFFGEGSRLTVL.